The clone carrying this TCR beta chain appeared a single time. What it binds is not known. The table came from immunoSEQ multiplex PCR; TCRdb's copy has only in-frame clones and leaves some out. Of roughly 100,000 clones in the sample, 89% were seen once. These data come from a study of T cell responses to AZD1222 COVID-19 vaccine. Study observations and caveats: After the peak T cell response, and only then, were repertoires sampled. Nearly half of unique spike-specific TCRs reportedly avoided B.1.351 and B.1.1.7 mutated regions.

V dropped 1 base and J dropped 1 base, with 7 bases sitting between them. The CDR3 sequence is 14 residues long. Per the germline V gene, CDR1 is SGHTA and CDR2 is FQGTGA. The specimen comprised peripheral blood, sampled 28 days after the second AZD1222 dose. This TCR derives from an adult who received the AZD1222 COVID-19 vaccine. The J gene is TRBJ1-2, the V gene TRBV7-3, with D perhaps TRBD1 (5 bases). The CDR3 region has the DNA TGTGCCAGCAGCTTAAGTGGGGGTAACTATGGCTACACCTTC. It specifies CASSLSGGNYGYTF.